The 29 T cell receptor beta chains below come from one sample, sequenced in a study of PD-L1 blockade in urothelial cancer. The assay was immunoSEQ multiplex PCR, and TCRdb's table has in-frame clones only and misses some. The sample includes approximately 45,000 clones, more than 75% of them seen just once. Documented time point: pretreatment peripheral blood. This sample comprised PBMCs, obtained around atezolizumab (anti-PD-L1) treatment. The receptors originated from a man in his fifties with urothelial cancer.

The V call is TRBV7-9, the J call TRBJ1-2; 12 bases are a match to TRBD1. V shed 4 bases and J 4 bases; nucleotides not matched to a gene: 7. The CDR3 has 16 amino acids. Looked up from germline, CDR1 is SEHNR and CDR2 is FQNEAQ (reference sequence). CDR3 DNA: TGTGCCAGCAGCTCCCGGGACAGGGGGCGCCTCTATGGCTACACCTTC. As protein: CASSSRDRGRLYGYTF.

The V and J genes are TRBV6-4 and TRBJ1-5; TRBD1 aligns across 9 bases. The length of the CDR3 is 13 residues. V lost 4 bases to trimming and J lost 8 bases; unmatched junction nucleotides: 3. The V gene's germline CDR1 is MRHNA and CDR2 SNTAGT. DNA of the CDR3: TGTGCCAGCAGTGCGGACAGGGGTGAGCCCCAGCATTTT. This encodes CASSADRGEPQHF.

The chain couples TRBV6-5 to TRBJ1-2; no definite D call. V lost 2 bases to trimming and J lost 4 bases, with 14 bases between them. Germline CDR1 and CDR2: MNHEY and SVGAGI. This CDR3 is built from 15 residues. The CDR3 nucleotides read TGTGCCAGCAGTTACCAACCTATCGGGGTCTATGGCTACACCTTC. Translation: CASSYQPIGVYGYTF.

The chain is built from TRBV5-1 and TRBJ2-3; the match to TRBD2 covers 8 bases. The length of the CDR3 is 16 residues. Germline V gives CDR1 SGHRS, CDR2 YFSETQ. Trimming took 0 bases from V and 2 from J; bases not matched to a gene: 5. The CDR3 here is CASSLDGGGTTDTQYF. The CDR3 nucleotides read TGCGCCAGCAGCTTGGATGGCGGGGGGACCACAGATACGCAGTATTTT.

The V gene is TRBV6-5, the J gene TRBJ1-1; 7 positions agree with TRBD1. The CDR3 runs to 13 residues. Germline lookup yields CDR1 MNHEY and CDR2 SVGAGI. The J segment lost 7 bases and the V segment lost 6 bases, leaving 8 bases of the junction unmatched. The CDR3 here is CASRAGQLIEAFF. The CDR3 DNA reads as TGTGCCAGCAGGGCGGGACAGCTCATTGAAGCTTTCTTT.

The chain joins TRBV6-1 to TRBJ1-2; D is possibly TRBD1 (6 bases). Germline assignment: CDR1 MNHNS and CDR2 SASEGT. There are 13 residues in the CDR3. V was shortened by 6 bases and J by 4 bases, with 12 bases between the two germline ends. The CDR3 loop is CASRQGNAYGYTF. DNA of the CDR3: TGTGCCAGCAGACAGGGTAACGCCTATGGCTACACCTTC.

This clone was observed a single time. The rearrangement uses TRBV4-1 and TRBJ2-3; 8 nucleotides line up with TRBD2. The germline V gene encodes CDR1 MGHRA and CDR2 YSYEKL. The CDR3 loop spans 19 amino acids. The junction had 11 bases not matched to a gene; V was cut back by 0 bases and J by 0 bases. CDR3 sequence: CASSQDPPSGWSSTDTQYF. Here the CDR3 DNA reads TGCGCCAGCAGCCAAGATCCGCCTAGCGGGTGGTCTAGCACAGATACGCAGTATTTT.

The chain combines TRBV30 with TRBJ1-1; D gene ambiguous. Germline CDR1 GTSNPN, CDR2 SVGIG (reference sequence). Deletions cut 0 bases from V and 4 bases from J, with 3 bases between. The CDR3 contains 11 residues. This CDR3 is CAWSVLTEAFF. CDR3 coding DNA: TGTGCCTGGAGTGTACTCACTGAAGCTTTCTTT. The full variable domain, its missing parts supplied by reference TRBV30 and TRBJ1-1, is SQTIHQWPATLVQPVGSPLSLECTVEGTSNPNLYWYRQAAGRGLQLLFYSVGIGQISSEVPQNLSASRPQDRQFILSSKKLLLSDSGFYLCAWSVLTEAFFGQGTRLTVV.

The chain carries TRBV28 and TRBJ1-5; D is ambiguous. V was cut by 7 bases and J by 2 bases, with 12 bases left in between. The CDR3 extends over 14 amino acids. Germline V CDR1 and CDR2: MDHEN, SYDVKM. The CDR3 here is CASTVNEGNQPQHF. The CDR3 DNA is TGTGCCAGCACGGTAAATGAAGGCAATCAGCCCCAGCATTTT.

The V call is TRBV15, the J call TRBJ1-4; D is ambiguous. The ends were cut back, 0 bases at V and 2 bases at J, with 7 bases in the middle. Germline-derived CDR1 and CDR2 are LNHNV and YYDKDF (reference sequence). The CDR3 extends over 15 amino acids. In nucleotides, the CDR3 is TGTGCCACCAGCAGAGACCCGGGGACTAATGAAAAACTGTTTTTT. Amino acids: CATSRDPGTNEKLFF.

This chain joins TRBV5-4 and TRBJ1-3; D might be TRBD1 (6 bases). The V end was cut by 4 bases, the J end by 9 bases, with 20 bases between. CDR1 and CDR2 from the germline V gene are SGHNT and YYREEE (reference sequence). CDR3 length: 15 residues. The CDR3 here is CASSGGGHGRSTIYF. DNA of the CDR3: TGTGCCAGCAGCGGGGGCGGACACGGAAGGAGCACCATATATTTT.

The chain combines TRBV4-1 with TRBJ2-2; weak D call: TRBD2 (5 bases). Trimming cost V 4 bases and J 3 bases, with 15 bases left between them. The CDR3 runs 16 residues. Germline CDR1 reads MGHRA; CDR2 reads YSYEKL. CDR3 nucleotide sequence: TGCGCCAGCAGCCCGACTACCTCCCCGGACACCGGGGAGCTGTTTTTT. Its translation: CASSPTTSPDTGELFF.

V gene TRBV5-1 combines with J gene TRBJ1-4; D possibly corresponds to TRBD1 (5 bases). CDR1 and CDR2 from the germline V gene are SGHRS and YFSETQ. Trimming cost V 1 base and J 4 bases, with 17 bases left between them. The CDR3 totals 17 residues. The CDR3 loop reads CASSLWLLGPNNEKLFF. Written as DNA, the CDR3 is TGCGCCAGCAGCTTGTGGTTGTTGGGGCCCAATAATGAAAAACTGTTTTTT.

The chain has TRBV7-9 and TRBJ1-2; 9 bases align to TRBD1. The germline V gene encodes CDR1 SEHNR and CDR2 FQNEAQ (reference sequence). J was trimmed by 5 bases and V by 3 bases; bases with no gene match: 4. The CDR3 spans 14 residues. CDR3 coding DNA: TGTGCCAGCAGCTTGGACAGGGGTTCATATGGCTACACCTTC. This codes for CASSLDRGSYGYTF. Full variable domain (remainder filled in from reference TRBV7-9 and TRBJ1-2): DTGVSQNPRHKITKRGQNVTFRCDPISEHNRLYWYRQTLGQGPEFLTYFQNEAQLEKSRLLSDRFSAERPKGSFSTLEIQRTEQGDSAMYLCASSLDRGSYGYTFGSGTRLTVV.

CDR3 DNA sequence: TGTGCCAGCAGCTTGGAAGCGGGAGGATACACAGATACGCAGTATTTT. Its protein is CASSLEAGGYTDTQYF. V is TRBV5-4 and J is TRBJ2-3, with TRBD2 matching 9 bases. Per germline, CDR1 SGHNT and CDR2 YYREEE (reference sequence). Trimming cost V 0 bases and J 2 bases; bases outside gene matches: 4. The CDR3 runs 16 residues. The full variable domain, with the rest looked up from reference TRBV5-4 and TRBJ2-3, is ETGVTQSPTHLIKTRGQQVTLRCSSQSGHNTVSWYQQALGQGPQFIFQYYREEENGRGNFPPRFSGLQFPNYSSELNVNALELDDSALYLCASSLEAGGYTDTQYFGPGTRLTVL.

The chain's CDR3 is CASSLWTGSGNTIYF. In DNA, the CDR3 is TGCGCCAGCAGCTTGTGGACAGGGTCCGGAAACACCATATATTTT. V and J are TRBV5-1 and TRBJ1-3; 8 nucleotides align to TRBD1. CDR3 size: 15 residues. The trim removed 1 base at V and 4 bases at J, leaving 4 bases unmatched. Germline lookup yields CDR1 SGHRS and CDR2 YFSETQ.

The chain carries TRBV6-4 and TRBJ1-1, with 7 bases lining up with TRBD1. V gave up 8 bases and J gave up 6 bases; unmatched junction bases: 12. CDR1 is MRHNA and CDR2 is SNTAGT in the germline V gene. The CDR3 is made up of 14 amino acids. The CDR3 protein is CASSSRAQGAEAFF. In nucleotides, the CDR3 is TGTGCCAGCTCTAGTAGGGCGCAGGGGGCTGAAGCTTTCTTT.

Concerning this clone: The junction departs from the called germline gene at one end, perhaps through a read error. The V and J genes are TRBV11-2 and TRBJ2-5; D is possibly TRBD1 (6 bases). The length of the CDR3 is 13 residues. In germline, CDR1 is SGHAT, CDR2 FQNNGV. The CDR3 spells CASSVDRQETQYF. CDR3 sequence (DNA): TGTGCCAGCAGCGTAGACAGGCAAGAGACCCAGTACTTC. Supplemented by reference TRBV11-2 and TRBJ2-5, the full variable domain reads EAGVAQSPRYKIIEKRQSVAFWCNPISGHATLYWYQQILGQGPKLLIQFQNNGVVDDSQLPKDRFSAERLKGVDSTLKIQPAKLEDSAVYLCASSVDRQETQYFGPGTRLLVL.

This clone appeared a few times. V is TRBV6-1 and J is TRBJ1-1; D might be TRBD1 (5 bases). The CDR3 runs to 14 residues. Per the germline V gene, CDR1 is MNHNS and CDR2 is SASEGT. Trimming removed 0 bases at V and 6 bases at J, with 11 bases between. The CDR3 loop reads CASSEAPPGSEAFF. The DNA for the CDR3 is TGTGCCAGCAGTGAAGCCCCCCCAGGGTCTGAAGCTTTCTTT.

This chain joins TRBV15 and TRBJ2-5; no definite D call. V lost 1 base to trimming and J lost 5 bases, with 5 bases between them. CDR1 is LNHNV, CDR2 YYDKDF, per germline (reference sequence). This CDR3 spans 12 amino acids. This CDR3 is CATSRAVETQYF. The CDR3 DNA sequence: TGTGCCACCAGCAGAGCGGTGGAGACCCAGTACTTC.

The chain carries TRBV30 and TRBJ1-5; 7 positions agree with TRBD1. V shed 4 bases, J shed 5 bases, and the junction held 8 bases outside the gene matches. Germline V lookup: CDR1 GTSNPN, CDR2 SVGIG (reference sequence). This CDR3 is built from 14 residues. CDR3 amino acids: CAWTRTGDYQPQHF. The CDR3 DNA reads as TGTGCCTGGACCCGGACAGGAGACTATCAGCCCCAGCATTTT.

In its sample, this clone was seen once. The sample contains more than one DNA sequence encoding this CDR3. This chain joins TRBV5-4 and TRBJ1-5; TRBD1 matches at 7 bases. The CDR3 extends over 13 amino acids. Germline-derived CDR1 and CDR2 are SGHNT and YYREEE (reference sequence). Trimming cost V 5 bases and J 4 bases; bases outside gene matches: 3. DNA for the CDR3: TGTGCCAGCAGTCTACAGGGGAATCAGCCCCAGCATTTT. This sequence encodes CASSLQGNQPQHF.

Only one count was recorded for this clone. The gene calls are TRBV9 and TRBJ2-5; TRBD2 matches at 7 bases. The CDR3 contains 16 residues. Germline V gives CDR1 SGDLS, CDR2 YYNGEE. J gave up 1 base and V 2 bases, and 8 bases lay outside the gene matches. The CDR3 here is CASSVGQASGQETQYF. Written as DNA, the CDR3 is TGTGCCAGCAGCGTGGGGCAGGCTAGCGGCCAAGAGACCCAGTACTTC. Based on the CDR3 plus reference TRBV9 and TRBJ2-5, the full variable domain is DSGVTQTPKHLITATGQRVTLRCSPRSGDLSVYWYQQSLDQGLQFLIQYYNGEERAKGNILERFSAQQFPDLHSELNLSSLELGDSALYFCASSVGQASGQETQYFGPGTRLLVL.

This chain uses TRBV28 with TRBJ1-2; D may be TRBD1 (6 bases). CDR3 length equals 14 residues. Per germline, CDR1 MDHEN and CDR2 SYDVKM. Trimming took off 6 bases at V and 4 bases at J, with 15 bases between the two ends. The CDR3 coding sequence is TGTGCCAGCAGCCCAGCGGGGGGCGTCTATGGCTACACCTTC. It encodes CASSPAGGVYGYTF.

The chain employs TRBV21-1 and TRBJ2-7; TRBD1 is taken as the D call from the table, unchecked against the DNA. TRBV21-1 is a documented pseudogene. The CDR3 extends over 16 amino acids. In nucleotides, the CDR3 is TGTGCCAGCACCCGAGGGACAGGGGTCCCTTGGGAGGAGCAGTACGTC. It encodes CASTRGTGVPWEEQYV.

CDR3 region: CASSSDRGKNTEAFF. DNA for the CDR3: TGTGCCAGCAGCTCTGACAGGGGGAAGAACACTGAAGCTTTCTTT. This chain connects TRBV11-3 to TRBJ1-1, with 9 bases aligning to TRBD1. CDR1 and CDR2 (germline): SGHNT, YENEEA. CDR3 size: 15 residues. The V and J ends lost 4 bases and 1 base, in that order; junction bases with no gene match: 4.

The gene calls are TRBV27 and TRBJ1-2; TRBD1 agrees at 11 bases. The V gene's germline CDR1 is MNHEY and CDR2 SMNVEV (reference sequence). The trim removed 6 bases at V and 8 bases at J, leaving 5 bases unmatched. The length of the CDR3 is 13 residues. The CDR3 loop reads CASRWTGGDGYTF. The DNA of the CDR3 is TGTGCCAGCAGATGGACAGGGGGCGACGGCTACACCTTC.

V usage is TRBV5-1 and J usage is TRBJ2-3; 9 bases line up with TRBD2. V shed 1 base, J shed 2 bases, and the junction held 2 bases outside the gene matches. Germline V CDR1 and CDR2: SGHRS, YFSETQ. This CDR3 region has 15 residues. This CDR3 reads CASSLTSGPTDTQYF. Written as DNA, the CDR3 is TGCGCCAGCAGCTTGACTAGCGGGCCCACAGATACGCAGTATTTT.

V is TRBV7-9 and J is TRBJ2-1; TRBD1 might be the D (6 bases). Germline loops: CDR1 SEHNR, CDR2 FQNEAQ (reference sequence). The CDR3 contains 13 residues. V lost 11 bases, J lost 7 bases, and 18 bases lay in between. The CDR3 DNA reads as TGTGCCGTCCCAGGGGCAGGGTGGAATGAGCAGTTCTTC. Its translation: CAVPGAGWNEQFF.